This T cell receptor (beta chain) stems from a study of blood T cell repertoires in COVID-19. The germline V and J ends were trimmed by 4 bases and 7 bases, with 19 bases remaining between them. Germline assignment: CDR1 SGHDN and CDR2 FVKESK. The CDR3 covers 15 residues. Generated by immunoSEQ multiplex PCR, the TCRdb table keeps only in-frame clones and is missing some. The sample records some 150,000 clones, around 80% being singletons. This clone was detected only once. The source of this sequence is a woman aged 50 to 60 in a cohort sampled during active or convalescent COVID-19. The material sequenced was peripheral blood. The J gene is TRBJ1-1, the V gene TRBV14; TRBD1 might be the D (6 bases). As DNA, the CDR3 is TGTGCCAGCAGCCCTTGGGGGGGCTCCTCGGGTGAAGCTTTCTTT. Protein sequence: CASSPWGGSSGEAFF.